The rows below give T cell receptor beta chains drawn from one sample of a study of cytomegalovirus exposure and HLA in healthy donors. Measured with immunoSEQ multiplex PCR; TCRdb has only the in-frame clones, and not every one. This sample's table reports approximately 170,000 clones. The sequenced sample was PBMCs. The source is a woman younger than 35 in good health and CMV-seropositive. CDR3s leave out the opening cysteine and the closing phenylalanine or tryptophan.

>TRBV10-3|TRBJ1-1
AITRGQGINTEAF
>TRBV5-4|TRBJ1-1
ATEQGLKNTEAF
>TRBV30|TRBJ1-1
AWSLGQAGEAF
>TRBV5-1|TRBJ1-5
ASSLDRGQPQH
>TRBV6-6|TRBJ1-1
ASSLSRLNTEAF
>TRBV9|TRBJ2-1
ASSVASASSYNEQF
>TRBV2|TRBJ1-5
ASSGVTGINQPQH
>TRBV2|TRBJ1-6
ASTLTGSSYNSPLH
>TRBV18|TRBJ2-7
ASSTGQTYEQY
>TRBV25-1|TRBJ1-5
ASSDGNQPQH
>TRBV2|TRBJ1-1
ASSEWAVNTEAF
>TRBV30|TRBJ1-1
AWSVSGGNTEAF
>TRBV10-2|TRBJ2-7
ASSESFSGHGYEQY
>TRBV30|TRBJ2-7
AWSVPGGRAYEQY
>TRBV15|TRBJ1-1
ATSRDQGGIAF
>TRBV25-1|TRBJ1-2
ASSEGQDGYT
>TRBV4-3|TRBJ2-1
ASSRETYPHNEQF
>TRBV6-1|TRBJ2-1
ASSEALRGALSSYNEQF
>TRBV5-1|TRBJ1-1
ASSLGGGRQGVAEAF
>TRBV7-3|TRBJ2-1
ASSPALGGHEQF
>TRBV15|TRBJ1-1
ATSRDPAGNTEAF
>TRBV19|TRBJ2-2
ASGLAGVIGELF
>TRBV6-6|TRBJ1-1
ASKLTGEAEAF
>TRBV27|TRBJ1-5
ASRGGGTGEYSNQPQH